This TCR beta chain stems from a study of metastatic and nonmetastatic thyroid tumors. Study results and limitations: Malignant thyroid tumors reportedly had TCR beta diversity that was significantly higher than in benign nodules, in blood and tumor.

All patients were treatment-naive before thyroid surgery. Original methodology: Variation in CDR3 across clinicopathological groups served as the basis for constructing a distant-metastasis classifier in papillary thyroid cancer. Using MiXCR, TCRdb re-called clones from the PCR reads. The V and J calls come from TCRdb's annotation, not from the publication. The sample holds approximately 25,000 clones, roughly 15% seen once. By share, this clone ranks as medium-sized (0.01 to 0.1%). The antigen remains undetermined. Germline V gene sequence: CDR1 MNHNS, CDR2 SASEGT. The CDR3 covers 17 residues. V was pared by 1 base and J by 0 bases, with 10 bases between.

The material sequenced was blood. The sequence came from a male donor with papillary thyroid cancer or a benign thyroid nodule (not recorded which). Some clones in this sample may be carry-over from other donors' samples. The rearrangement joins TRBV6-1 to TRBJ2-6; unclear D gene. DNA for the CDR3: TGTGCCAGCAGTGAAGACTATGGGGTCTCTGGGGCCAACGTCCTGACTTTC. Amino acid sequence: CASSEDYGVSGANVLTF.